This T cell receptor beta chain was found in a study of cytomegalovirus exposure and HLA in healthy donors. General study points: High specificity and sensitivity for cytomegalovirus status were reported for the classifier.

Both 60 Vbeta primers and 13 Jbeta primers went into the PCR. Libraries were prepared by immunoSEQ multiplex PCR; TCRdb keeps only in-frame clonotypes and omits some of them. The data hold under 200,000 clones, with about 76% observed a single time. The CDR3 consists of 15 residues. The V gene lost 2 bases and the J gene lost 0 bases, with 7 bases spanning the gap. Germline lookup yields CDR1 MNHEY and CDR2 SVGAGI. Note on this clone: As yet, its antigen is unknown.

Sequenced input: PBMCs. The chain links TRBV6-5 to TRBJ2-2, with D uncertain. The source is a woman aged 40 to 50 in good health and CMV-seropositive. The CDR3 sequence: CASSYTTTNTGELFF. The CDR3 DNA sequence: TGTGCCAGCAGTTACACGACAACGAACACCGGGGAGCTGTTTTTT.